A selection of T cell receptor beta chains follows, all from one sample in a study of response to subunit inactivated influenza vaccine. TCRdb re-called the RT-PCR reads with MiXCR, one entry per CDR3 protein. Here the sample spans about 520,000 distinct CDR3 sequences, 25% being singletons. The material sequenced was CD4+ T cells sorted from PBMCs, taken 5 days after vaccination. The receptor set was obtained from a man aged 50 or older who received an inactivated influenza vaccine. The CDR3 runs from the conserved cysteine through the conserved F or W.

cdr3_length	j_call	v_call	cdr3_aa
12	TRBJ1-1	TRBV28	CASLDGDTEAFF
15	TRBJ2-5	TRBV5-1	CASSNGRGNQETQYF
14	TRBJ2-3	TRBV7-9	CASSSLTSTDTQYF
15	TRBJ2-3	TRBV4-3	CASSQDARSTDTQYF
14	TRBJ2-5	TRBV2	CASNEPRGMETQYF
14	TRBJ2-7	TRBV6-2/TRBV6-3	CASSLPTSSYEQYF
14	TRBJ1-1	TRBV4-1	CASSLTGFGTEAFF
15	TRBJ2-7	TRBV7-9	CASSLTSGGSYEQYF
14	TRBJ2-1	TRBV20-1	CSGMPGLGYNEQFF
14	TRBJ2-3	TRBV2	CASSVRDGTDTQYF
14	TRBJ2-1	TRBV11-3	CASSLSGGMNEQFF
16	TRBJ2-1	TRBV7-9	CASSHPGREETNEQFF
14	TRBJ2-1	TRBV5-1	CASSTGSNYNEQFF
13	TRBJ1-1	TRBV6-6	CASSGQWNTEAFF
12	TRBJ2-7	TRBV28	CASRTLEDEQYF
11	TRBJ1-1	TRBV7-9	CASSFDGGAFF
15	TRBJ2-1	TRBV5-1	CASTNRDRGTNEQFF
14	TRBJ1-5	TRBV20-1	CSADTGSSNQPQHF
12	TRBJ2-1	TRBV6-2/TRBV6-3	CASSRTTGEQFF
15	TRBJ1-2	TRBV12-3/TRBV12-4	CASSHGQGLSYGYTF
15	TRBJ1-1	TRBV11-2	CASSLDRVGGTEAFF
14	TRBJ2-2	TRBV28	CASSWDTNTGELFF
16	TRBJ1-2	TRBV12-3/TRBV12-4	CASSPPGGRVGYGYTF
16	TRBJ2-7	TRBV7-9	CASSFGTSGGGYEQYF
16	TRBJ1-1	TRBV11-2	CASRRVIGGARTEAFF
11	TRBJ2-5	TRBV20-1	CSGALQETQYF
16	TRBJ2-2	TRBV5-5	CASSSGQGTNTGELFF